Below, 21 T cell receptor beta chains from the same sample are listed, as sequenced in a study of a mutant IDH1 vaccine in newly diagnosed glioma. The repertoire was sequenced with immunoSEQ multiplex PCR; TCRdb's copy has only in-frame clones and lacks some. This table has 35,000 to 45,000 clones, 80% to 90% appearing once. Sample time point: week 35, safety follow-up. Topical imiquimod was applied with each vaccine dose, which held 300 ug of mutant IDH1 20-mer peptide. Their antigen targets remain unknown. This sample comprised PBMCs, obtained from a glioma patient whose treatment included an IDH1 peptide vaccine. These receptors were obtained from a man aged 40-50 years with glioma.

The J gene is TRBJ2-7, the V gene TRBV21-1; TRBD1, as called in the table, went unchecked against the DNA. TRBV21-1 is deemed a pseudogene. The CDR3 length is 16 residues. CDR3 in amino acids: CASSKKRQALSYEQYV. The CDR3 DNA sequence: TGTGCCAGCAGCAAAAAACGACAGGCCCTCTCCTACGAGCAGTACGTC.

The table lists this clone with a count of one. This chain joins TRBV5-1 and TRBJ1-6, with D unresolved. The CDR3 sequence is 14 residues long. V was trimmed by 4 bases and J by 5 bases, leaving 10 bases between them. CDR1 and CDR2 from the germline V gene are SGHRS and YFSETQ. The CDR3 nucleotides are TGCGCCAGCAGCCCTGGATCCAATAATTCACCCCTCCACTTT. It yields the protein CASSPGSNNSPLHF. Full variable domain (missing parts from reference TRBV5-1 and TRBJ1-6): KAGVTQTPRYLIKTRGQQVTLSCSPISGHRSVSWYQQTPGQGLQFLFEYFSETQRNKGNFPGRFSGRQFSNSRSEMNVSTLELGDSALYLCASSPGSNNSPLHFGNGTRLTVT.

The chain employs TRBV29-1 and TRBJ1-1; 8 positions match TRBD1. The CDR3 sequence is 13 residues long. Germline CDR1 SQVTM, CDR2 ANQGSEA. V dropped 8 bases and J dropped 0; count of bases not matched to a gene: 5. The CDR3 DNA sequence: TGCAGCATGAGGACAGGGATGAACACTGAAGCTTTCTTT. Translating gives CSMRTGMNTEAFF.

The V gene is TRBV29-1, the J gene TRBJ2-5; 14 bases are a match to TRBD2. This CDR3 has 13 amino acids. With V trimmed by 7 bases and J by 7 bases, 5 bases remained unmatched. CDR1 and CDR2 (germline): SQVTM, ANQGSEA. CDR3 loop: CSGLAGGLVTQYF. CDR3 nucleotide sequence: TGCAGCGGACTAGCGGGAGGGTTGGTGACCCAGTACTTC.

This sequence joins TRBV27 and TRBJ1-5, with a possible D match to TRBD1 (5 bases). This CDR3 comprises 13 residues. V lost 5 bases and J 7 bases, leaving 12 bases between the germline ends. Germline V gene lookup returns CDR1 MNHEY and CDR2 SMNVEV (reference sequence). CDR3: CASSPGRTQPQHF. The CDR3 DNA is TGTGCCAGCAGTCCGGGACGCACACAGCCCCAGCATTTT.

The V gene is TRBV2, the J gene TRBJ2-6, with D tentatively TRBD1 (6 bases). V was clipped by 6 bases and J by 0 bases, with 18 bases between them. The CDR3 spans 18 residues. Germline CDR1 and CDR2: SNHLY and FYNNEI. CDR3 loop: CASSRRDTSFSGANVLTF. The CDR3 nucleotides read TGTGCCAGCAGCCGTCGGGACACCTCTTTCTCTGGGGCCAACGTCCTGACTTTC.

The DNA for the CDR3 is TGTGCCAGCAGCTTAGCGGGGCTGGCGTACCAAGAGACCCAGTACTTC. It is translated as CASSLAGLAYQETQYF. The chain carries TRBV7-8 and TRBJ2-5; a weak D match, TRBD1 (5 bases). Between the trimmed V and J ends, which lost 0 bases and 0 bases, there was a span of 11 bases. Per the germline V gene, CDR1 is SGHVS and CDR2 is FQNEAQ. This CDR3 has 16 residues.

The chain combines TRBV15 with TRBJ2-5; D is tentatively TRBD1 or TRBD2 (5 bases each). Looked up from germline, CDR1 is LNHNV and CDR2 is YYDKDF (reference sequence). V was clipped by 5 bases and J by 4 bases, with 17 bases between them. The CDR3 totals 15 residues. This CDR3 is CATSPRDGAGETQYF. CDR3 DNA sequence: TGTGCCACCAGCCCAAGGGACGGGGCGGGAGAGACCCAGTACTTC.

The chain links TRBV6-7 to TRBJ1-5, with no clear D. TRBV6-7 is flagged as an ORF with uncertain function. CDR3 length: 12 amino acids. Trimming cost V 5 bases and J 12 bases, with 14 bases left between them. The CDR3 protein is CASSPIVRLQHF. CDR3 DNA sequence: TGTGCCAGCAGTCCCATAGTGAGGCTCCAGCATTTT.

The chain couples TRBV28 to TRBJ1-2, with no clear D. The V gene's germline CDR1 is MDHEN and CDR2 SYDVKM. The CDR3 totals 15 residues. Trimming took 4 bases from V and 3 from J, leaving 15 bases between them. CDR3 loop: CASSYVGRGDYGYTF. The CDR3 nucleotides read TGTGCCAGCAGTTATGTAGGAAGAGGTGACTATGGCTACACCTTC.

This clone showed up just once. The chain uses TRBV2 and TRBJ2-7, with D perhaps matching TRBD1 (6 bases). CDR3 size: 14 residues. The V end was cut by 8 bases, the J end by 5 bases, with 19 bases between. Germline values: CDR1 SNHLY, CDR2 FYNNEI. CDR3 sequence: CASRPTSTGNEQYV. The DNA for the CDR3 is TGTGCCAGCCGTCCCACATCAACAGGGAACGAGCAGTACGTC.

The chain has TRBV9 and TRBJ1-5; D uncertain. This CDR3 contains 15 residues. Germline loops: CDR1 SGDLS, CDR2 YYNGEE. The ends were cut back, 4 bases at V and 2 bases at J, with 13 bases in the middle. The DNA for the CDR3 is TGTGCCAGCAGCCTTTCAGAGATAGGCAATCAGCCCCAGCATTTT. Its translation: CASSLSEIGNQPQHF.

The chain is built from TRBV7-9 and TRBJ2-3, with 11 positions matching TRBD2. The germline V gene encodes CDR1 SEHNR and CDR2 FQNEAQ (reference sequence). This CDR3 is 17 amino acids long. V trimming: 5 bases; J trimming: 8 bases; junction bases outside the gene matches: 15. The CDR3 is CASSQAGTSGIIGTQYF. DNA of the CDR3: TGTGCCAGCAGCCAGGCTGGGACTAGCGGTATTATTGGTACGCAGTATTTT.

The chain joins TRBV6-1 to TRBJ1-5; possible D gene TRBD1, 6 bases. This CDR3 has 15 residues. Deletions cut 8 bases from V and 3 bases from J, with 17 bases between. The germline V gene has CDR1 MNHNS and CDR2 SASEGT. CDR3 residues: CASGRSDSYNQPQHF. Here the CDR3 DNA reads TGTGCCAGCGGCCGCTCGGACAGCTACAATCAGCCCCAGCATTTT.

The CDR3 bases are TGTGCCACTCGGGGCCGGCAGAAGAACACTGAAGCTTTCTTT. Its translation is CATRGRQKNTEAFF. The gene calls are TRBV19 and TRBJ1-1; possibly TRBD1 for D (5 bases). V was shortened by 10 bases and J by 1 base, with 16 bases between the two germline ends. The CDR3 has 14 residues. Per the germline V gene, CDR1 is LNHDA and CDR2 is SQIVND (reference sequence).

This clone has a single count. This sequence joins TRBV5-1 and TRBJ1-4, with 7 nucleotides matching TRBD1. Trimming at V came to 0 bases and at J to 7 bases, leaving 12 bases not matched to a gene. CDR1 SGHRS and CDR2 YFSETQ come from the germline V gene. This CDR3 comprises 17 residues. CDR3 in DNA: TGCGCCAGCAGCTTGGTTACAGACAGGGCGTACGGTGAAAAACTGTTTTTT. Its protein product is CASSLVTDRAYGEKLFF. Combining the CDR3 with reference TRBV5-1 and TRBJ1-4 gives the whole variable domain KAGVTQTPRYLIKTRGQQVTLSCSPISGHRSVSWYQQTPGQGLQFLFEYFSETQRNKGNFPGRFSGRQFSNSRSEMNVSTLELGDSALYLCASSLVTDRAYGEKLFFGSGTQLSVL.

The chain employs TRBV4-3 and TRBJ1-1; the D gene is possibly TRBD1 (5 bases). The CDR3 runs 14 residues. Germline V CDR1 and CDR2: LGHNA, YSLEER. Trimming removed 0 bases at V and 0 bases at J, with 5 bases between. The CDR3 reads CASSQDRVNTEAFF. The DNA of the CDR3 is TGCGCCAGCAGCCAAGACAGGGTGAACACTGAAGCTTTCTTT.

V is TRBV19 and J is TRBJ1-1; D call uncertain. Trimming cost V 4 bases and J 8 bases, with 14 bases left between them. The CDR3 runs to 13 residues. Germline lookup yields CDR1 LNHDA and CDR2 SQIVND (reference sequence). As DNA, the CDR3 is TGTGCCAGTAGTACCCAAGGACGTACCGAAGCTTTCTTT. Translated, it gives CASSTQGRTEAFF.

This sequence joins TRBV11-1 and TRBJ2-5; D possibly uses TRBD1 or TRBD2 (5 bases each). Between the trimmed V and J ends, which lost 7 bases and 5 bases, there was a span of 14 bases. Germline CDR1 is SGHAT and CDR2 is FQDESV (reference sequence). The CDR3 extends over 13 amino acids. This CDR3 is CASNTGTRETQYF. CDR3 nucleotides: TGTGCCAGCAATACCGGGACCAGGGAGACCCAGTACTTC.

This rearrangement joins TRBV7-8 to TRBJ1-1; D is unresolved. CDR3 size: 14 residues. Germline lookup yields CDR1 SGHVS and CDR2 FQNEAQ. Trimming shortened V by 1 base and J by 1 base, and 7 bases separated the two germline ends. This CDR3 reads CASSLEERNTEAFF. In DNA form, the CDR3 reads TGTGCCAGCAGCTTAGAGGAGCGGAACACTGAAGCTTTCTTT. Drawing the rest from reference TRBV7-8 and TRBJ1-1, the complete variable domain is GAGVSQSPRYKVAKRGQDVALRCDPISGHVSLFWYQQALGQGPEFLTYFQNEAQLDKSGLPSDRFFAERPEGSVSTLKIQRTQQEDSAVYLCASSLEERNTEAFFGQGTRLTVV.

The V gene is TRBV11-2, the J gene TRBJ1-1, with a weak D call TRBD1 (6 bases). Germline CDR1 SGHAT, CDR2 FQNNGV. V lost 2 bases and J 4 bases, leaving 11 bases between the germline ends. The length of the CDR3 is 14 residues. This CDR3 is CASSLRGGATEAFF. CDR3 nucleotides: TGTGCCAGCAGCTTAAGAGGGGGGGCCACTGAAGCTTTCTTT.